This entry concerns a single TCR beta chain. These data belong to a study of blood T cell repertoires in COVID-19. About the research overall: COVID-19 samples from acute and convalescent phases originated in the United States, Italy and Spain. From T cells, B-cell-depleted T cells, or PBMCs came the material, which was cDNA or gDNA.

In the study's own analysis: Quantification of nucleated cells was approximated via reference gene primer amplification. The data were produced by immunoSEQ multiplex PCR, yet TCRdb's version contains in-frame clones alone and is incomplete. V and J calls and clone size are those listed in that table; D and trimming were worked out from the DNA. This table holds 55,000 to 70,000 clones, around four fifths found once. The sequence came from a woman at least 80 years old with acute or convalescent COVID-19. Specimen: peripheral blood.

CDR3 sequence: CAWTQGDNQPQHF. CDR3 DNA: TGTGCCTGGACACAGGGTGACAATCAGCCCCAGCATTTT. V is TRBV30 and J is TRBJ1-5, with D possibly being TRBD1 (6 bases). CDR3 length: 13 residues. Trimming stripped 4 bases from V and 3 bases from J, with 10 bases between. The germline V gene has CDR1 GTSNPN and CDR2 SVGIG (reference sequence).